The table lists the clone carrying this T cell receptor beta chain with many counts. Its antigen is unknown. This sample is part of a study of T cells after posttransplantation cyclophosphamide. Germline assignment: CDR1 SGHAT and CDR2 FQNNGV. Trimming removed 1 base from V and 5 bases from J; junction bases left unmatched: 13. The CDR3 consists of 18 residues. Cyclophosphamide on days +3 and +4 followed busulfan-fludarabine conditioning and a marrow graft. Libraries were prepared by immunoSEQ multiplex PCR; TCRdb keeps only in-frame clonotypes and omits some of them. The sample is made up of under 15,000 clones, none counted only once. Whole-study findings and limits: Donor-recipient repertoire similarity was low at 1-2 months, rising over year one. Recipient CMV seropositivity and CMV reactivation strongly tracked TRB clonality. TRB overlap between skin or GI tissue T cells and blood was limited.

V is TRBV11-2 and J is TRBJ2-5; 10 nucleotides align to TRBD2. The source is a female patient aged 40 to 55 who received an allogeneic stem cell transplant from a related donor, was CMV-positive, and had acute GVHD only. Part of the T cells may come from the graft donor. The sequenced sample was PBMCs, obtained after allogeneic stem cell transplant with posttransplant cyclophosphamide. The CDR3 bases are TGTGCCAGCAGCTTAGGAGGGACTCTAGCGGGGGTTTGGGAGACCCAGTACTTC. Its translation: CASSLGGTLAGVWETQYF.